A single sample is the source of the 17 T cell receptor beta chains below, sequenced in a study of cytomegalovirus exposure and HLA in healthy donors. Both 60 Vbeta primers and 13 Jbeta primers went into the PCR. Sequencing was performed with immunoSEQ multiplex PCR; in TCRdb, only in-frame clones are kept and a portion is missing. This sample carries around 150,000 clones, around 90% of them seen once, and the ten largest clones take around 0.85%. Sequenced input: PBMCs. Every receptor here comes from a woman in her twenties or thirties in good health and CMV-seronegative.

The V call is TRBV11-2, the J call TRBJ2-1; D not resolved. The germline V and J ends were trimmed by 5 bases and 6 bases, with 23 bases remaining between them. The CDR3 is made up of 17 amino acids. The germline V gene has CDR1 SGHAT and CDR2 FQNNGV. CDR3 protein: CASSPRRPTRYSNEQFF. CDR3 sequence (DNA): TGTGCCAGCAGCCCACGGCGGCCGACGCGATACTCCAATGAGCAGTTCTTC.

The chain recombines TRBV5-1 with TRBJ2-5; 9 bases agree with TRBD2. This CDR3 is 14 amino acids long. Germline CDR1 reads SGHRS; CDR2 reads YFSETQ. After removal of 3 bases from V and 4 bases from J, the junction contained 4 bases not matched to a gene. CDR3 sequence reads: CASSYSGGRETQYF. The CDR3 DNA reads as TGCGCCAGCAGCTATAGCGGGGGTCGAGAGACCCAGTACTTC.

The chain is built from TRBV19 and TRBJ1-4; 10 bases are shared with TRBD1. CDR3 length equals 15 residues. V trimming: 5 bases; J trimming: 7 bases; junction bases outside the gene matches: 7. Germline CDR1 LNHDA, CDR2 SQIVND (reference sequence). The CDR3 region has the DNA TGTGCCAGTAGTGCCCGGACAGGGGGGATTGAAAAACTGTTTTTT. Amino acids: CASSARTGGIEKLFF.

This chain links TRBV6-1 with TRBJ1-2; a weak D match, TRBD1 (5 bases). Germline assignment: CDR1 MNHNS and CDR2 SASEGT. This CDR3 region has 12 residues. Trimming shortened V by 7 bases and J by 7 bases, and 13 bases separated the two germline ends. For the CDR3, the DNA is TGTGCCAGCACCTTTGGAGGGGCTGGCTACACCTTC. It yields the protein CASTFGGAGYTF.

The V and J genes are TRBV6-5 and TRBJ2-1, with TRBD2 matching over 13 bases. This CDR3 is built from 14 residues. J lost 5 bases, V lost 5 bases, and 0 bases had no gene match. Germline V gene sequence: CDR1 MNHEY, CDR2 SVGAGI. Here the CDR3 reads CASSGLAGDNEQFF. CDR3 DNA: TGTGCCAGCAGTGGACTAGCGGGAGACAATGAGCAGTTCTTC.

The rearrangement joins TRBV29-1 to TRBJ1-2; D gene ambiguous. The CDR3 is 12 amino acids. V gave up 6 bases and J gave up 1 base, with 9 bases separating them. Germline V gene lookup returns CDR1 SQVTM and CDR2 ANQGSEA. The CDR3 loop is CSVAGGNYGYTF. In DNA, the CDR3 is TGCAGCGTGGCGGGAGGTAACTATGGCTACACCTTC.

V usage is TRBV5-1 and J usage is TRBJ2-1; 9 positions agree with TRBD2. CDR3 length equals 15 residues. V lost 0 bases, J lost 4 bases, and 2 bases stayed unmatched. Germline CDR1 reads SGHRS; CDR2 reads YFSETQ. CDR3 residues: CASSLGLAGYNEQFF. CDR3 DNA sequence: TGCGCCAGCAGCTTGGGTCTAGCGGGATACAATGAGCAGTTCTTC.

The chain employs TRBV5-6 and TRBJ2-7; D might be TRBD2 (6 bases). CDR3 length equals 15 residues. The V and J ends lost 2 bases and 0 bases respectively, with 12 bases between them. CDR1 is SGHDT, CDR2 YYEEEE, per germline. The CDR3, as DNA: TGTGCCAGCAGCTTTGGAGGGAGGAACTCCTACGAGCAGTACTTC. It encodes CASSFGGRNSYEQYF.

V and J are TRBV5-1 and TRBJ2-2, with 7 positions matching TRBD2. Germline CDR1 is SGHRS and CDR2 is YFSETQ. CDR3 length: 17 residues. V was clipped by 0 bases and J by 0 bases; unmatched bases: 5. The CDR3 DNA follows: TGCGCCAGCAGCTTGGCTAGCGGCTTCGCGAACACCGGGGAGCTGTTTTTT. It specifies CASSLASGFANTGELFF.

The chain links TRBV6-5 to TRBJ2-5; D gene ambiguous. TRBJ2-7 explains the end of the DNA better; the J call may be wrong. The germline CDR1 and CDR2 sequences are MNHEY and SVGAGI. The CDR3 runs 15 residues. The CDR3 DNA reads TGTGCCAGCAGTTACACGTCCGACGGATACTACGAGCAGTACTTC. It yields the protein CASSYTSDGYYEQYF.

The chain combines TRBV5-1 with TRBJ1-5; D unclear. This CDR3 spans 13 amino acids. With 4 bases removed from V and 5 bases from J, the gap between germline ends came to 10 bases. CDR1 is SGHRS, CDR2 YFSETQ, per germline. CDR3 residues: CASSTVGDQPQHF. In nucleotides, the CDR3 is TGCGCCAGCAGCACCGTGGGAGATCAGCCCCAGCATTTT.

The genes are TRBV30 and TRBJ2-1; 9 bases agree with TRBD1. The V segment lost 5 bases and the J segment 4 bases; nucleotides outside the gene matches: 3. The CDR3 spans 13 residues. From germline, CDR1 is GTSNPN and CDR2 SVGIG (reference sequence). The CDR3 loop is CAWDRGTYNEQFF. CDR3 sequence (DNA): TGTGCCTGGGACAGGGGGACTTACAATGAGCAGTTCTTC.

A single count supports this clone. The rearrangement links TRBV7-7 to TRBJ2-2; maybe TRBD2 (6 bases). Per the germline V gene, CDR1 is SSHAT and CDR2 is FNYEAQ (reference sequence). Trimming left V 5 bases short and J 3 bases short, with 10 bases between. The CDR3 has 14 residues. The CDR3 protein is CASSLGTHTGELFF. For the CDR3, the DNA is TGTGCCAGCAGCCTCGGGACTCACACCGGGGAGCTGTTTTTT. Using reference TRBV7-7 and TRBJ2-2 for the parts outside the CDR3, the full variable domain is GAGVSQSPRYKVTKRGQDVTLRCDPISSHATLYWYQQALGQGPEFLTYFNYEAQPDKSGLPSDRFSAERPEGSISTLTIQRTEQRDSAMYRCASSLGTHTGELFFGEGSRLTVL.

The chain joins TRBV5-1 to TRBJ2-3; tentative D call: TRBD2 (6 bases). This CDR3 is built from 15 residues. The germline gives CDR1 SGHRS, CDR2 YFSETQ. Trimming shortened V by 3 bases and J by 2 bases, and 13 bases separated the two germline ends. The CDR3 nucleotides read TGCGCCAGCAGCTCATCGGGAGTAGACACAGATACGCAGTATTTT. Residues: CASSSSGVDTDTQYF.

This rearrangement joins TRBV28 to TRBJ1-1; D not certain. V was shortened by 6 bases and J by 0 bases, with 11 bases between the two germline ends. Germline V lookup: CDR1 MDHEN, CDR2 SYDVKM. The CDR3 runs to 14 residues. The CDR3 DNA is TGTGCCAGCAGCGAGGCCCCCATGAACACTGAAGCTTTCTTT. Residues: CASSEAPMNTEAFF.

V is TRBV27 and J is TRBJ2-5, with D possibly matching TRBD1 (5 bases). Germline V gene data show CDR1 as MNHEY and CDR2 as SMNVEV (reference sequence). The CDR3 extends over 15 amino acids. Trimming stripped 2 bases from V and 5 bases from J, with 15 bases between. The CDR3 DNA is TGTGCCAGCAGTTTAAATTCAGGGTTTTCCGAGACCCAGTACTTC. Its translation is CASSLNSGFSETQYF.

Concerning this clone: A junction boundary mismatches the germline segment, possibly from a read error. The chain combines TRBV29-1 with TRBJ2-5; TRBD1 might be the D (6 bases). The CDR3 loop spans 13 amino acids. The V gene's germline CDR1 is SQVTM and CDR2 ANQGSEA. CDR3 nucleotide sequence: TGCAGCCTTGAAGGCAGGGGTCGGGAGACCCAGTACTTC. As protein: CSLEGRGRETQYF.